This TCR beta chain was sequenced for a study of tumor and adjacent non-tumor tissue in lung cancer. The wider study: Each sample yielded a few million productive TCRbeta reads on average.

The library came from three nested PCR rounds adapted from ARM-PCR protocols. TCRdb independently ran MiXCR on the multiplex PCR reads; one entry per CDR3 protein. The sample holds about 110,000 distinct CDR3 sequences, about 87% seen once. Study-wide results and limits: Normal lung showed higher cumulative top 100 clone frequency than tumor.

No cell sorting was done before RNA was extracted from the tissue. This CDR3 has 15 amino acids. Germline V gene sequence: CDR1 MNHEY, CDR2 SVGEGT. As to this clonotype: Its antigen is unidentified. One end of the junction varies from germline; a read error may be responsible.

The receptor's source is a man between 65 and 85 years old with non-small cell lung cancer. Input material: lung tumor tissue. The rearrangement links TRBV6-2 or TRBV6-3 to TRBJ2-7, with 8 bases matching TRBD2. CDR3 DNA sequence: TGTGCCAGGAGTTGTAGAGCGGGAGTCCCCTACGAGCGGTACTTC. This translates into CARSCRAGVPYERYF.